This TCR beta chain was sequenced for a study of T cells after yellow fever vaccination. The CDR3 covers 15 residues. Trimming pared 3 bases from V and 4 bases from J, leaving 13 bases between. TCRdb fed the 5' RACE reads into MiXCR, producing one record per CDR3 protein. The data show about 94,000 distinct CDR3 sequences, more than 7.5% seen once. General observations from the study: Some clonotypes, a small share, were shared between CD4 and CD8 compartments.

The rearrangement uses TRBV12-3 or TRBV12-4 and TRBJ2-1; unclear D gene. The sequencing used CD8+ T cells not binding an NS4B(214-222) dextramer, sorted from PBMCs, collected more than 13 days after the first yellow fever vaccination. This clonotype was sampled from a man aged 18 to 30 who received the YFV17D yellow fever vaccine. The CDR3 loop is CASSFGKIKYNEQFF. The CDR3 nucleotides are TGTGCCAGCAGTTTCGGCAAGATAAAATACAATGAGCAGTTCTTC.